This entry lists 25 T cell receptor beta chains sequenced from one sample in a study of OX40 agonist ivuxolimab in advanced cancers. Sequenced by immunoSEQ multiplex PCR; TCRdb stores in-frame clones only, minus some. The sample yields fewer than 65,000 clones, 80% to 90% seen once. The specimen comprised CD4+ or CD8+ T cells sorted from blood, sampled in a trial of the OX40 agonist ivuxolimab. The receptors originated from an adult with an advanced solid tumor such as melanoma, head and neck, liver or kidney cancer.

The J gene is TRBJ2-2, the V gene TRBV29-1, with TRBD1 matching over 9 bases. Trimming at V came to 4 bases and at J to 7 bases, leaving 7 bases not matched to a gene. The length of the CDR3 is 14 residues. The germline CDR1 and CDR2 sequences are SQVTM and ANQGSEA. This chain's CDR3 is CSVGRTGEDGELFF. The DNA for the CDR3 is TGCAGCGTTGGGCGGACAGGGGAAGACGGGGAGCTGTTTTTT.

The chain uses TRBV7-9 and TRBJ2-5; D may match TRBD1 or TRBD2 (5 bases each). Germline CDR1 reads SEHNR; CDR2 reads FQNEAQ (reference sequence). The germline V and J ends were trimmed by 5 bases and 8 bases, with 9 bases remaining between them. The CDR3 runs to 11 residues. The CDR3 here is CASSTGGTQYF. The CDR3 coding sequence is TGTGCCAGCAGCACTGGGGGAACCCAGTACTTC. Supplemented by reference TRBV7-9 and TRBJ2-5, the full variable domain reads DTGVSQNPRHKITKRGQNVTFRCDPISEHNRLYWYRQTLGQGPEFLTYFQNEAQLEKSRLLSDRFSAERPKGSFSTLEIQRTEQGDSAMYLCASSTGGTQYFGPGTRLLVL.

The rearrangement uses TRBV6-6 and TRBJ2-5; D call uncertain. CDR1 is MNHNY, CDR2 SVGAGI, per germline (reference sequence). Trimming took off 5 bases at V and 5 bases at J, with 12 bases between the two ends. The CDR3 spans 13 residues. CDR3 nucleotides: TGTGCCAGCAGTCCGGGTCTTTGGGAGACCCAGTACTTC. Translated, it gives CASSPGLWETQYF.

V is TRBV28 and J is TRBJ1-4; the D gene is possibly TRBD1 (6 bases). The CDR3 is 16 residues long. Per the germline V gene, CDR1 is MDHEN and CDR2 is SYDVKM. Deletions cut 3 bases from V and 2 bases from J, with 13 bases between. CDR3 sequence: CASSFAGGGTNEKLFF. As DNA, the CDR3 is TGTGCCAGCAGTTTTGCGGGGGGCGGCACTAATGAAAAACTGTTTTTT.

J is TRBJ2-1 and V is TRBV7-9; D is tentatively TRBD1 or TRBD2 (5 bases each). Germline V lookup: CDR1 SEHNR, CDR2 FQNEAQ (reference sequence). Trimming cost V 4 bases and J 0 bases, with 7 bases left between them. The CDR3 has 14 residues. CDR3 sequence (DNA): TGTGCCAGCAGCTCCGGGGCCTCCTACAATGAGCAGTTCTTC. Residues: CASSSGASYNEQFF.

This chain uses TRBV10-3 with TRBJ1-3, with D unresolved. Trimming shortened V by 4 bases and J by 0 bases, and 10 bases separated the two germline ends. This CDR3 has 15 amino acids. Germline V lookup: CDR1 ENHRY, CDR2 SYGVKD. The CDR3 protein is CAISAWDVSGNTIYF. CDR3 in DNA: TGTGCCATCAGTGCCTGGGATGTCTCTGGAAACACCATATATTTT.

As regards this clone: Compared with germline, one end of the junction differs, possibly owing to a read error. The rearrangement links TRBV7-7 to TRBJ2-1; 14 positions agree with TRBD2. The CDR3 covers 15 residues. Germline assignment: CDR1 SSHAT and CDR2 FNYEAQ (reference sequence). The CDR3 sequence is CASSSGLAGANEQFF. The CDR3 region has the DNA TGTGCTAGCAGCTCGGGACTAGCGGGAGCTAATGAGCAGTTCTTC. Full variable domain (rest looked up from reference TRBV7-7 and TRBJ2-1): GAGVSQSPRYKVTKRGQDVTLRCDPISSHATLYWYQQALGQGPEFLTYFNYEAQPDKSGLPSDRFSAERPEGSISTLTIQRTEQRDSAMYRCASSSGLAGANEQFFGPGTRLTVL.

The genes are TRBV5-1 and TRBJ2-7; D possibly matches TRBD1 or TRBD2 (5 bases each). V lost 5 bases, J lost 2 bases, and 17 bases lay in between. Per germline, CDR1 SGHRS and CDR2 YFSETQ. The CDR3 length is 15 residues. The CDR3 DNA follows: TGCGCCAGCAGTCTCGGGACCGCCCCCACCTACGAGCAGTACTTC. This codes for CASSLGTAPTYEQYF.

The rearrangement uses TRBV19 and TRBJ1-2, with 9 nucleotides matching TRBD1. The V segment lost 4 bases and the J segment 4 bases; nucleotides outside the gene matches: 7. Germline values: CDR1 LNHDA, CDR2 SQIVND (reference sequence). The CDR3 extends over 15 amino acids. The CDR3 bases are TGTGCCAGTAGTAACCCCGGGACAGGGACCTATGGCTACACCTTC. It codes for CASSNPGTGTYGYTF.

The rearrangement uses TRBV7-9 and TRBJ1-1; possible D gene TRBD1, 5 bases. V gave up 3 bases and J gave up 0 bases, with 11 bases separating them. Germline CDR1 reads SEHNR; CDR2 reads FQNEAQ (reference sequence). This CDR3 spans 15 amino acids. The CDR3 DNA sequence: TGTGCCAGCAGCTTTCCCATGACAGTGAACACTGAAGCTTTCTTT. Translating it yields CASSFPMTVNTEAFF.

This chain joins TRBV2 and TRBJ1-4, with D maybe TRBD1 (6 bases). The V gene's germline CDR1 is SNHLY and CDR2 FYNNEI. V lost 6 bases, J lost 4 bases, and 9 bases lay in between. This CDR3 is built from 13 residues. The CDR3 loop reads CASRYRVNEKLFF. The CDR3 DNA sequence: TGTGCCAGCAGGTACAGGGTTAATGAAAAACTGTTTTTT. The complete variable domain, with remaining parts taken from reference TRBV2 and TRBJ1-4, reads EPEVTQTPSHQVTQMGQEVILRCVPISNHLYFYWYRQILGQKVEFLVSFYNNEISEKSEIFDDQFSVERPDGSNFTLKIRSTKLEDSAMYFCASRYRVNEKLFFGSGTQLSVL.

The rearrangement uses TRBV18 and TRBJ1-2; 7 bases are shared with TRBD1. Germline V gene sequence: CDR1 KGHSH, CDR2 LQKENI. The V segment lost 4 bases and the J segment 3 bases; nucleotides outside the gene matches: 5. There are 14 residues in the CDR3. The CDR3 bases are TGTGCCAGCTCACAGGGGGCTGGGGACTATGGCTACACCTTC. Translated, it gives CASSQGAGDYGYTF.

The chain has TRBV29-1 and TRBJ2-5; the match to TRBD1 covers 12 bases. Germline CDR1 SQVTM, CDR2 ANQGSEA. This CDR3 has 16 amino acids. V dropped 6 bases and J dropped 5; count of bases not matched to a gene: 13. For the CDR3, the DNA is TGCAGCGTCCCCTGGGGGACAGGGGGCGCGTGGGAGACCCAGTACTTC. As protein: CSVPWGTGGAWETQYF.

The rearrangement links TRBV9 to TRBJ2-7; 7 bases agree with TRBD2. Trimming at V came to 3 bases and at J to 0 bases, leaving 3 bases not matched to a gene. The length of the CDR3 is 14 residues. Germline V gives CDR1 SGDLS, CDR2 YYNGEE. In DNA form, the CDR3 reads TGTGCCAGCAGCGAGGGAGGGACCTCCTACGAGCAGTACTTC. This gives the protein CASSEGGTSYEQYF.

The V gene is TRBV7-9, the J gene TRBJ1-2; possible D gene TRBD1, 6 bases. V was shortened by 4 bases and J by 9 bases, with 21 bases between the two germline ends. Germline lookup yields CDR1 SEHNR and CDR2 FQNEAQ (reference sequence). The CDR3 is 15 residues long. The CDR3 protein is CASSSGFGGGSSYTF. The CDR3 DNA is TGTGCCAGCAGCTCGGGTTTCGGCGGGGGCTCGAGCTACACCTTC.

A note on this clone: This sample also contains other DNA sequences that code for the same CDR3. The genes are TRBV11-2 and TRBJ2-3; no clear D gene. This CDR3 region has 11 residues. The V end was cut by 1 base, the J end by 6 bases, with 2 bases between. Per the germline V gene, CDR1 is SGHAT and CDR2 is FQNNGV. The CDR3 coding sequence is TGTGCCAGCAGCTTAGGGGATACGCAGTATTTT. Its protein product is CASSLGDTQYF.

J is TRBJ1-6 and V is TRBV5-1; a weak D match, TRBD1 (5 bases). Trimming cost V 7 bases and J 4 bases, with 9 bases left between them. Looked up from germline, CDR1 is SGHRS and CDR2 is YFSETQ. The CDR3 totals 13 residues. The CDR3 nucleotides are TGCGCCAGCGGGGGGGGTTATAATTCACCCCTCCACTTT. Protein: CASGGGYNSPLHF.

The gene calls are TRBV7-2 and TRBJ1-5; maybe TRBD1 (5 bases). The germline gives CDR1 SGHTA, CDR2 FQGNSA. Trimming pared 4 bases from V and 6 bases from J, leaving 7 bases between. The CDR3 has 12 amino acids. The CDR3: CASSSRGQPQHF. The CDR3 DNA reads TGTGCCAGCAGCTCAAGGGGTCAGCCCCAGCATTTT.

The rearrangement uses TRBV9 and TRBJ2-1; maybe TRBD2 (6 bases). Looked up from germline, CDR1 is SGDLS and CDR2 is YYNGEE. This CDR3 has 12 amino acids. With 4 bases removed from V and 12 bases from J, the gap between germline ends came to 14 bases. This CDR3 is CASSPSLGGQFF. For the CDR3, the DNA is TGTGCCAGCAGCCCTTCCCTGGGAGGGCAGTTCTTC.

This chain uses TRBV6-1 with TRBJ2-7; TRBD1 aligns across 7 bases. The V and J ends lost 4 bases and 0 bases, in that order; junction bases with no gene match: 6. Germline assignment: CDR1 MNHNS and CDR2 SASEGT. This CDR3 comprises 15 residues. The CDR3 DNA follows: TGTGCCAGCAGTGGCAGGACAGGAATCTCCTACGAGCAGTACTTC. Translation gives CASSGRTGISYEQYF.

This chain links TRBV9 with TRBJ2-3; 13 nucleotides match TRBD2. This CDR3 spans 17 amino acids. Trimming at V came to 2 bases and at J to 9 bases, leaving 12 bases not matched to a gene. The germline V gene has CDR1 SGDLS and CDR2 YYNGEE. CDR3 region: CASSVTSGRAGSPTQYF. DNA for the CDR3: TGTGCCAGCAGCGTTACTAGCGGGAGGGCCGGGTCTCCCACGCAGTATTTT.

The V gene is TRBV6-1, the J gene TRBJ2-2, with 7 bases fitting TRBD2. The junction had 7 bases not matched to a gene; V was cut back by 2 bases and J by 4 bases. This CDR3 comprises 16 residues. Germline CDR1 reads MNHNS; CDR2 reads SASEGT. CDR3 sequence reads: CASSESRDYTTGELFF. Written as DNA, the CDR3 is TGTGCCAGCAGTGAATCTAGGGACTATACCACCGGGGAGCTGTTTTTT.

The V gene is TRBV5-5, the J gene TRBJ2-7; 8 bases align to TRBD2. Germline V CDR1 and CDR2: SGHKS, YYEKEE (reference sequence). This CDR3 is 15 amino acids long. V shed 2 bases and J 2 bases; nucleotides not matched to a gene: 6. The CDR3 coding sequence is TGTGCCAGCAGCTTCAGAGCGGGGGCGACCTACGAGCAGTACTTC. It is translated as CASSFRAGATYEQYF.

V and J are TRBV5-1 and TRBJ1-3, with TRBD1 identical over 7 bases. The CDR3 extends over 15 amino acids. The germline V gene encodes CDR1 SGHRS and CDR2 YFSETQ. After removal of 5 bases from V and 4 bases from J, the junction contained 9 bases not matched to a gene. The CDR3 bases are TGCGCCAGCAGTCGAGAGGGGGCCATCGGAAACACCATATATTTT. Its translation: CASSREGAIGNTIYF.

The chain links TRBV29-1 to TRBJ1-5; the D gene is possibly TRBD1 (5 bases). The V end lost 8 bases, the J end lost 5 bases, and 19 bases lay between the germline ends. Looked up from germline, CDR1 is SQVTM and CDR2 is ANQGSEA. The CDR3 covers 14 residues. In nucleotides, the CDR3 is TGCAGCCCCCCCGGGGCCCGCAATTATCAGCCCCAGCATTTT. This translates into CSPPGARNYQPQHF.